One and the same sample provided the 18 T cell receptor beta chains below, sequenced in a study of T cells in Graves' hyperthyroidism and ophthalmopathy. Researchers amplified the TCR beta CDR3 regions from RNA transcripts. Using the HTBI primer set, a first-round RT-PCR was run on the TCR CDR3. TCRdb reprocessed the multiplex PCR reads via MiXCR and lists one record per CDR3 protein. The data contain hundreds of thousands of distinct CDR3 sequences, about 38% of them singletons. Sequenced sample: blood. The receptor set was obtained from a man aged 18 to 29 with Graves' hyperthyroidism.

The chain joins TRBV7-2 to TRBJ2-7; 7 positions agree with TRBD2. J gave up 2 bases and V 5 bases, and 12 bases lay outside the gene matches. Looked up from germline, CDR1 is SGHTA and CDR2 is FQGNSA. The CDR3 totals 16 residues. The CDR3 loop is CASSQGVGGSAYEQYF. CDR3 nucleotides: TGTGCCAGCAGCCAAGGGGTGGGCGGGAGCGCCTACGAGCAGTACTTC.

This clonotype was seen only a few times. The CDR3 here is CASSLFPSENTEAFF. CDR3 nucleotide sequence: TGCGCCAGCAGCTTGTTCCCCAGCGAGAACACTGAAGCTTTCTTT. V and J are TRBV5-1 and TRBJ1-1, with D unresolved. V gave up 1 base and J gave up 1 base, with 11 bases separating them. CDR3 length: 15 residues. Germline loops: CDR1 SGHRS, CDR2 YFSETQ.

This chain links TRBV12-3 or TRBV12-4 with TRBJ2-5; 7 bases fit TRBD2. The CDR3 has 14 residues. V lost 4 bases to trimming and J lost 6 bases; unmatched junction nucleotides: 8. CDR3 sequence (DNA): TGTGCCAGCAGTTACGGGGGGTTCGGGCAGACCCAGTACTTC. Translated, it gives CASSYGGFGQTQYF.

The rearrangement uses TRBV6-1 and TRBJ2-5; 9 positions match TRBD2. This CDR3 spans 14 amino acids. The germline gives CDR1 MNHNS, CDR2 SASEGT. V trimming: 7 bases; J trimming: 5 bases; junction bases outside the gene matches: 8. The CDR3 loop reads CASTRGGAGETQYF. The CDR3 DNA follows: TGTGCCAGCACTCGCGGGGGGGCCGGGGAGACCCAGTACTTC.

In the case of this clonotype: A much larger clone lies one base from this, so it may be a read error. The chain couples TRBV2 to TRBJ1-5; no clear D. The V gene lost 8 bases and the J gene lost 2 bases, with 10 bases spanning the gap. Germline assignment: CDR1 SNHLY and CDR2 FYNNEI. CDR3 length: 13 amino acids. In DNA form, the CDR3 reads TGTGCCAGCCGTAGGGAAGGCAATCAGCCCCAGCATTTT. Its translation is CASRREGNQPQHF.

The rearrangement joins TRBV9 to TRBJ1-1; maybe TRBD1 (5 bases). V was shortened by 4 bases and J by 6 bases, with 16 bases between the two germline ends. CDR3 size: 14 residues. Germline V gene data show CDR1 as SGDLS and CDR2 as YYNGEE. The DNA of the CDR3 is TGTGCCAGCAGCCCCCATCTGACAGTTCCTGAAGCTTTCTTT. It translates to CASSPHLTVPEAFF.

V gene TRBV5-4 combines with J gene TRBJ2-7; TRBD2 matches 8 bases. CDR1 SGHNT and CDR2 YYREEE come from the germline V gene (reference sequence). V shed 4 bases, J shed 6 bases, and the junction held 9 bases outside the gene matches. The CDR3 consists of 14 residues. This CDR3 reads CASSQGRGGPEQYF. The CDR3 DNA follows: TGTGCCAGCAGCCAAGGACGGGGGGGCCCCGAGCAGTACTTC.

This clonotype has a handful of counts. The V and J genes are TRBV9 and TRBJ2-5; D not certain. Trimming shortened V by 4 bases and J by 5 bases, and 21 bases separated the two germline ends. CDR3 length equals 16 residues. Germline V gene sequence: CDR1 SGDLS, CDR2 YYNGEE. CDR3 sequence (DNA): TGTGCCAGCAGCCATCGTGTTAGGCAGACGTGGGAGACCCAGTACTTC. Translating gives CASSHRVRQTWETQYF. Variable domain in full (rest from reference TRBV9 and TRBJ2-5): DSGVTQTPKHLITATGQRVTLRCSPRSGDLSVYWYQQSLDQGLQFLIQYYNGEERAKGNILERFSAQQFPDLHSELNLSSLELGDSALYFCASSHRVRQTWETQYFGPGTRLLVL.

This clonotype came up a few times. CDR3 in DNA: TGTGCCAGCAGCAACCGGGTTGGGGGCCTGGAGACCCAGTACTTC. It codes for CASSNRVGGLETQYF. The chain uses TRBV9 and TRBJ2-5; D may be TRBD1 (6 bases). This CDR3 region has 15 residues. Germline V lookup: CDR1 SGDLS, CDR2 YYNGEE. V shed 4 bases and J shed 5 bases, with 18 bases lying between them.

As to this clonotype: A much larger clonotype is one base distant, so this may be a read error. The chain employs TRBV20-1 and TRBJ1-1; D not resolved. CDR3 length equals 11 residues. Germline CDR1 is DFQATT and CDR2 is SNEGSKA (reference sequence). CDR3 nucleotides: TGCAATGCTAGAGAAAGCCCTGAAGCTTTCTTT. It yields the protein CNARESPEAFF.

A word on this clonotype: A much larger clone lies one base from this, so it may be a read error. The chain joins TRBV7-3 to TRBJ2-7; 7 bases are a match to TRBD1. This CDR3 spans 13 amino acids. The V gene's germline CDR1 is SGHTA and CDR2 FQGTGA. Trimming took 3 bases from V and 6 from J; bases not matched to a gene: 5. The CDR3 nucleotides are TGTGCCAGCAGCTTCCCAGAGGGGGCCGAGCAGTACTTC. Protein sequence: CASSFPEGAEQYF. The full variable domain, rest sourced from reference TRBV7-3 and TRBJ2-7, is GAGVSQTPSNKVTEKGKYVELRCDPISGHTALYWYRQSLGQGPEFLIYFQGTGAADDSGLPNDRFFAVRPEGSVSTLKIQRTERGDSAVYLCASSFPEGAEQYFGPGTRLTVT.

This sequence joins TRBV10-3 and TRBJ2-5, with D maybe TRBD1 (5 bases). Germline loops: CDR1 ENHRY, CDR2 SYGVKD. V was pared by 2 bases and J by 5 bases, with 9 bases between. CDR3 length: 13 amino acids. The CDR3 region is CAISEVGPETQYF. As DNA, the CDR3 is TGTGCCATCAGTGAGGTGGGGCCGGAGACCCAGTACTTC.

This clonotype appeared many times. V and J are TRBV29-1 and TRBJ2-7; 10 bases are shared with TRBD1. Trimming took 7 bases from V and 0 from J; bases not matched to a gene: 3. CDR1 is SQVTM and CDR2 is ANQGSEA in the germline V gene. The CDR3 length is 13 residues. CDR3: CSGRTGGSYEQYF. CDR3 nucleotides: TGCAGCGGAAGGACAGGGGGCTCCTACGAGCAGTACTTC.

The chain has TRBV19 and TRBJ1-5, with D possibly TRBD1 on 5 matching bases. CDR1 is LNHDA, CDR2 SQIVND, per germline (reference sequence). V was shortened by 5 bases and J by 3 bases, with 14 bases between the two germline ends. This CDR3 has 15 residues. CDR3 amino acids: CASSPGRGDNQPQHF. The CDR3 DNA is TGTGCCAGTAGTCCGGGTCGGGGGGACAATCAGCCCCAGCATTTT.

V and J are TRBV7-2 and TRBJ2-2; D could derive from TRBD1 or TRBD2 (5 bases each). The CDR3 runs 17 residues. Looked up from germline, CDR1 is SGHTA and CDR2 is FQGNSA. V lost 0 bases and J lost 4, with 15 bases in between. In DNA form, the CDR3 reads TGTGCCAGCAGCTTAGCGGCGGGTGGACACAGCACCGGGGAGCTGTTTTTT. Its translation is CASSLAAGGHSTGELFF.

This clonotype was detected only once. The chain has TRBV25-1 and TRBJ2-7; 7 positions agree with TRBD2. The length of the CDR3 is 13 residues. Germline V CDR1 and CDR2: MGHDK, SYGVNS. CDR3 DNA sequence: TGTGCTAGAGGGGAGGGACTATCCTACGAGCAGTACTTC. The encoded protein is CARGEGLSYEQYF.

The chain couples TRBV29-1 to TRBJ2-2; D remains unclear. The CDR3 loop spans 13 amino acids. CDR1 and CDR2 from the germline V gene are SQVTM and ANQGSEA. Trimming took 0 bases from V and 7 from J, leaving 9 bases between them. The CDR3 loop reads CSVEEETGGELFF. Written as DNA, the CDR3 is TGCAGCGTTGAAGAGGAGACGGGCGGGGAGCTGTTTTTT.

This sequence joins TRBV12-5 and TRBJ1-2; no definite D call. This CDR3 contains 13 residues. CDR1 is LGHNT, CDR2 FRNRAP, per germline. V shed 3 bases and J shed 0 bases, with 5 bases lying between them. The CDR3 nucleotides read TGTGCTAGTGGTTTTGATTCTAACTATGGCTACACCTTC. It encodes CASGFDSNYGYTF.